This T cell receptor (beta chain) was sequenced for a study of cytomegalovirus exposure and HLA in healthy donors. Study background: Findings of an earlier analysis included 117 million unique TCR beta sequences from roughly 190 million T cells.

The CDR3 extends over 18 amino acids. The PCR employed 60 Vbeta primers together with 13 Jbeta primers. Assay: immunoSEQ multiplex PCR; the TCRdb copy retains only in-frame clones and omits some. This table has about 86,000 clones, about three quarters appearing once. The sequence came from a man aged 55 to 69 in good health and CMV-seronegative. Sequenced: PBMCs. The chain recombines TRBV12-1 with TRBJ2-3; the listed D gene, TRBD2, was not tested against the DNA. TRBV12-1 is a documented pseudogene. The CDR3 DNA follows: TGTGCCAGCAGCTTTTCAGTCCCTAGCGGCAGGGGCACAGATACGCAGTATTTT. Protein sequence: CASSFSVPSGRGTDTQYF.